These T cell receptor beta chains were read from a single sample in a study of technical replicates of blood from several donors. Profiled with immunoSEQ multiplex PCR; TCRdb holds only in-frame clones, not every one. The sample consists of roughly 79,000 clones, approximately 96% of them appearing once. Specimen: T cells isolated from PBMCs. All receptors come from a human donor in good health. The CDR3 runs from the conserved cysteine through the conserved F or W. The D gene is left open where the match is weak. Only some rows state a clone size, as once, few, many or a class for expanded clones.

v_call	clone_size	d_call	j_call	cdr3_aa	cdr3_nt
TRBV25-1	once	TRBD2	TRBJ2-5	CASARGLAGNQYF	TGTGCCAGCGCCCGGGGGCTAGCGGGGAACCAGTACTTC
TRBV19	-	-	TRBJ1-1	CASSIQANTEAFF	TGTGCCAGTAGTATACAGGCGAACACTGAAGCTTTCTTT
TRBV5-8	-	-	TRBJ2-3	CASSLTGSTDTQYF	TGTGCCAGCAGCTTGACAGGGAGCACAGATACGCAGTATTTT
TRBV28	-	TRBD2	TRBJ2-1	CASSYSGTKYNEQFF	TGTGCCAGCAGTTACTCCGGGACTAAATACAATGAGCAGTTCTTC
TRBV30	once	TRBD1	TRBJ1-1	CAWSRDRGRWEAFF	TGTGCCTGGTCAAGGGACAGGGGAAGGTGGGAAGCTTTCTTT
TRBV28	-	TRBD1	TRBJ2-1	CASSLTGPNEQFF	TGTGCCAGCAGTTTGACAGGGCCCAATGAGCAGTTCTTC
TRBV2	-	-	TRBJ1-2	CASSAETNGYTF	TGTGCCAGCAGTGCTGAGACAAATGGCTACACCTTC
TRBV5-5	-	-	TRBJ2-3	CASSLGSGSTDTQYF	TGTGCCAGCAGCTTGGGGAGCGGGAGCACAGATACGCAGTATTTT
TRBV7-9	-	-	TRBJ2-1	CASSLGGGEQFF	TGTGCCAGCAGCTTAGGCGGTGGGGAGCAGTTCTTC
TRBV7-6	-	TRBD2	TRBJ2-7	CASSVLLADQGEQYF	TGTGCCAGCAGCGTACTACTAGCGGACCAGGGCGAGCAGTACTTC
TRBV25-1	-	-	TRBJ2-5	CASSEFWAHQETQYF	TGTGCCAGCAGTGAATTCTGGGCCCATCAAGAGACCCAGTACTTC
TRBV6-5	-	TRBD2	TRBJ2-1	CASIKAGSSYNEQFF	TGTGCCAGCATTAAAGCGGGATCCTCCTACAATGAGCAGTTCTTC
TRBV10-3	once	-	TRBJ2-7	CAISERGWEQYF	TGTGCCATCAGTGAGAGGGGGTGGGAGCAGTACTTC
TRBV6-1	-	-	TRBJ1-5	CASTERWQAINQPQHF	TGTGCCAGCACTGAAAGGTGGCAGGCCATAAATCAGCCCCAGCATTTT
TRBV25-1	-	-	TRBJ2-6	CASSEGRGSGANVLTF	TGTGCCAGCAGTGAAGGACGGGGGTCTGGGGCCAACGTCCTGACTTTC
TRBV11-3	-	TRBD1	TRBJ2-1	CASSLVGTGNNEQFF	TGTGCCAGCAGCTTAGTCGGGACAGGGAACAATGAGCAGTTCTTC
TRBV9	-	TRBD1	TRBJ1-2	CASSGVQGNNYGYTF	TGTGCCAGCAGCGGGGTACAGGGGAATAACTATGGCTACACCTTC
TRBV27	-	-	TRBJ2-2	CASSLSGYTGELFF	TGTGCCAGCAGTTTAAGCGGCTACACCGGGGAGCTGTTTTTT
TRBV7-2	-	-	TRBJ1-1	CASTTLAGYWTEAFF	TGTGCCAGCACCACACTTGCGGGGTATTGGACTGAAGCTTTCTTT
TRBV15	-	TRBD2	TRBJ2-1	CATSRDPSGYNEQFF	TGTGCCACCAGCAGAGATCCTAGCGGGTACAATGAGCAGTTCTTC
TRBV2	-	-	TRBJ2-7	CASSQEGYEQYF	TGTGCCAGCAGTCAGGAAGGCTACGAGCAGTACTTC
TRBV4-2	-	TRBD2	TRBJ2-3	CASSHPVAGAGTDTQYF	TGTGCCAGCAGCCATCCCGTAGCGGGAGCTGGCACAGATACGCAGTATTTT
TRBV4-1	-	TRBD1	TRBJ1-3	CASSQPRQGTTLGNTIYF	TGCGCCAGCAGCCAACCTAGACAGGGAACCACCCTCGGAAACACCATATATTTT
TRBV12-5	-	-	TRBJ1-1	CASGVQNTEAFF	TGTGCTAGTGGGGTACAGAACACTGAAGCTTTCTTT
TRBV7-9	-	-	TRBJ2-3	CASSFSLVEDTQYF	TGTGCCAGCAGCTTTAGTCTAGTAGAGGATACGCAGTATTTT
TRBV6-5	-	-	TRBJ2-1	CASAGPYNEQFF	TGTGCCAGCGCGGGACCGTACAATGAGCAGTTCTTC
TRBV29-1	-	-	TRBJ2-1	CSVLEEYNEQFF	TGCAGCGTTCTTGAGGAATACAATGAGCAGTTCTTC
TRBV9	-	TRBD2	TRBJ2-3	CASSVRTSGTDTQYF	TGTGCCAGCAGCGTTAGGACTAGCGGCACAGATACGCAGTATTTT
TRBV19	-	TRBD1	TRBJ2-7	CASSIIRGSYEQYF	TGTGCCAGTAGTATTATCAGGGGGAGCTACGAGCAGTACTTC
TRBV4-3	-	-	TRBJ2-1	CASSQDRAIPGNEQFF	TGCGCCAGCAGCCAAGATAGGGCCATACCGGGGAATGAGCAGTTCTTC
TRBV28	-	TRBD1	TRBJ1-5	CASSSMTGVNQPQHF	TGTGCCAGCAGTTCTATGACAGGGGTCAATCAGCCCCAGCATTTT
TRBV9	-	-	TRBJ1-5	CASSESGTNQPQHF	TGTGCCAGCAGCGAATCCGGGACAAATCAGCCCCAGCATTTT
TRBV30	-	-	TRBJ1-5	CAWDDGAFNQPQHF	TGTGCCTGGGATGACGGAGCTTTCAATCAGCCCCAGCATTTT
TRBV5-1	once	-	TRBJ2-1	CASSLGAGGEFF	TGCGCCAGCAGCTTGGGGGCAGGAGGAGAATTCTTC
TRBV7-9	-	-	TRBJ2-5	CASRNQETQYF	TGTGCCAGCCGTAACCAAGAGACCCAGTACTTC